This T cell receptor (beta chain) derives from a study of blood T cell repertoires in COVID-19. As for the study in general: COVID-19 samples, acute and convalescent, were from the United States, Italy and Spain. T cells, B-cell-depleted T cells, or PBMCs provided the cDNA or gDNA that served as material.

Authors' analysis steps: Amplifying reference gene primers gave estimates of nucleated cell counts. Data came from immunoSEQ multiplex PCR; TCRdb stores just in-frame clones and leaves some out. That table gives V, J and clone size, and the DNA gave D and trimming. Of 170,000 or so clones in the sample, roughly 84% were seen once. The clonotype was recovered from a man aged 50 to 59 with active or convalescent COVID-19. Source material: peripheral blood.

The CDR3 sequence is CASRRGGNTEAFF. CDR3 DNA: TGTGCCAGCAGGAGGGGAGGGAACACTGAAGCTTTCTTT. V is TRBV7-2 and J is TRBJ1-1; tentative D call: TRBD1 (5 bases). Trimming removed 6 bases at V and 1 base at J, with 9 bases between. Germline values: CDR1 SGHTA, CDR2 FQGNSA. The CDR3 loop spans 13 amino acids.